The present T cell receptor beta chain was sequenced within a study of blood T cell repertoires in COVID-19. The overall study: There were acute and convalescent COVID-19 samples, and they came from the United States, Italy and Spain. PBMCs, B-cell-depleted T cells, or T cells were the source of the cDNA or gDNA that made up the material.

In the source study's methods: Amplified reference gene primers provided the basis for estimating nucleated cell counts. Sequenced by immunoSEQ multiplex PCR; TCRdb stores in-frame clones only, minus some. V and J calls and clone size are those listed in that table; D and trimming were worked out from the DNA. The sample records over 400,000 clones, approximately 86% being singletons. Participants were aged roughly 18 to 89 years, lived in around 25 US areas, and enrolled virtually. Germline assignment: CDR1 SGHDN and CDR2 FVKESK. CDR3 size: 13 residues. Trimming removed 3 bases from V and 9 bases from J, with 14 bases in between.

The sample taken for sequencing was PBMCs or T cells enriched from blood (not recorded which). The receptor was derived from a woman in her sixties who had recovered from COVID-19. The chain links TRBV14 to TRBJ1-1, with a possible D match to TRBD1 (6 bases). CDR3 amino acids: CASSHPGAPKAFF. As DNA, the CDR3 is TGTGCCAGCAGCCATCCAGGGGCCCCTAAAGCTTTCTTT. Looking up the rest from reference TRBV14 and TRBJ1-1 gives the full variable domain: EAGVTQFPSHSVIEKGQTVTLRCDPISGHDNLYWYRRVMGKEIKFLLHFVKESKQDESGMPNNRFLAERTGGTYSTLKVQPAELEDSGVYFCASSHPGAPKAFFGQGTRLTVV.